This T cell receptor beta chain came from a study of cytotoxic CD8 clonotypes in ibrutinib-treated CLL. Across the study: Response material was collected after a median 12 months of treatment, range 6 to 36.

Data came from immunoSEQ multiplex PCR; TCRdb stores just in-frame clones and leaves some out. The sample has nearly 300,000 clones, around 77% seen once. Germline V CDR1 and CDR2: SGHTA, FQGNSA. This CDR3 has 15 amino acids. Trimming pared 5 bases from V and 4 bases from J, leaving 14 bases between. This chain joins TRBV7-2 and TRBJ2-2; either TRBD1 or TRBD2 may supply D (5 bases each). This sequence was found in a human donor with chronic lymphocytic leukemia. The source material was PBMCs, sampled at disease progression, from a patient treated with ibrutinib. The CDR3, as DNA: TGTGCCAGCAGCACGGGGCAGGCCATCACCGGGGAGCTGTTTTTT. Translation: CASSTGQAITGELFF.